Here is one T cell receptor beta chain with its context. This clonotype occurred a few times. Its antigen is unknown. The sample holds no much larger clone one base away, and base qualities are not on file. The sample originates from a study of blood T cells in healthy people across ages (dated by TCRdb to about 2015). For the wider study: In model experiments, template switching captured about one uniquely barcoded TCR beta cDNA molecule for every two T cells. Using deep sequencing normalized with unique cDNA molecular identifiers, the study measured how TCR beta repertoire diversity changes with age. The donors were split into four age groups: young (average around 15 years), middle-aged (39), aged (roughly 60) and long-lived (over 80). To avoid experimental bias, donors of different ages were randomly spread across the sequencing lanes. For two donors (one aged 18 to 29 and one aged 80 or older), the study analyzed two additional independent replicas of 1 million unique cDNA reads from the same blood draw. Study-wide conclusions, independent of this receptor: A strong correlation was found between observed TCR beta diversity and the percentage of naive T cells measured by flow cytometry. The long-lived group showed more naive CD4+ T cells, fewer expanded clones and increased TCR diversity than the aged group, suggesting age selection. Total diversity estimates from one million sequenced T cells were considered lower bounds and underestimates. Conclusive comparison of naive and antigen-experienced compartments was prevented by the profiling of bulk unsorted PBMCs. Observed TCR beta diversity per million T cells fell roughly linearly with age, and a significant reduction was already apparent by age around 39. Donor CMV infection status was unknown, potentially confounding age-related changes in expanded clonotypes.

The method was 5' RACE. Instrument on record: Illumina HiSeq 2500. A second PCR of about 7 to 12 cycles was run with a J-beta primer mix and a sample-barcoded 5' primer. A unique molecular identifier was introduced onto each TCR beta cDNA molecule by a template-switch 5' adaptor carrying 12 random nucleotides. At least 2.5 million CDR3-containing paired-end reads were obtained from each sample. First-strand cDNA was synthesized from all RNA with the Mint cDNA synthesis kit, primed by a TRBC-specific oligonucleotide. After uracil-DNA glycosylase treatment, a first 18-cycle PCR used universal primers M1SS and BC2_uni_R on all cDNA. Concerning the study's data processing: For normalization, 1 million high-quality reads were randomly selected from each sample, with every read carrying a distinct molecular identifier. Reads sharing molecular identifiers were discarded rather than binned into consensus sequences. CDR3 identification, clonotype clustering and error correction used MiTCR with a Q25 quality threshold and the strictest error-elimination algorithm. A nonparametric unseen species model using Euler transformation provided a lower-bound estimate of total TCR beta diversity. Clones were called with MiXCR by TCRdb after fastp trimmed the public reads at Q25, and only in-frame beta chains were retained. Rows matching on CDR3 protein sequence are summarized as one entry with the most common DNA and genes. The authors' filters were not applied to this entry. The sample yields roughly 730,000 distinct CDR3 sequences; around 50% were counted once. The ten largest clonotypes hold 20% to 30% of the sample.

Systemically healthy Caucasian individuals from Russia, over 30 in total and aged about 6 to 90 years, were included as donors. About 9.6 milliliters of peripheral blood were collected from each donor into EDTA-treated Vacutainer tubes. PBMCs were isolated by Ficoll-Paque density-gradient centrifugation, with at least 7 million obtained per sample. Total RNA, at least 6 micrograms per sample, was extracted from PBMCs with Trizol reagent. Naive CD45RAhigh/CD27high T cell percentages were measured by flow cytometry on a PBMC aliquot from every donor. As encoded in the germline V gene, CDR1 is SGDLS while CDR2 is YYNGEE. V gives up 0 bases and J gives up 1 base, and the segment between their germline ends measures 10 bases. Its CDR3 holds 15 amino acids, cysteine through phenylalanine. Kept here is only the CDR3 DNA, which spans 45 bases and is read in frame from base 1.

The chain is made from TRBV9 and TRBJ2-5, with a tentative D gene TRBD2 over 6 matching bases. The specimen sequenced was blood. The source is a middle-aged man in good health. The CDR3 in this case is CASSVAPRGQETQYF. The DNA is as follows: TGTGCCAGCAGCGTAGCTCCGCGGGGCCAAGAGACCCAGTACTTC.